These T cell receptor beta chains were read from a single sample in a study of early T cells in non-severe SARS-CoV-2 infection. TCRdb re-derived calls from the 5' RACE reads in MiXCR, one entry per CDR3 protein. The data show roughly 34,000 distinct CDR3 sequences, 3.5% to 5% seen once. The sequencing sample was made of whole blood. The receptors come from an adult who was a healthcare worker with PCR-confirmed SARS-CoV-2 infection or an uninfected control (not recorded which). CDR3s include the opening cysteine and the closing phenylalanine or tryptophan. A D gene is named only where the DNA matches it firmly.

len	j_gene	d_gene	v_gene	CDR3aa
17	TRBJ2-3	NA	TRBV7-9	CASSSREWGRFTDTQYF
16	TRBJ2-5	NA	TRBV7-9	CASSSHRDSNQETQYF
14	TRBJ2-1	NA	TRBV30	CAWSKVWPDGEQFF
15	TRBJ1-1	TRBD1	TRBV7-9	CASSLEGTGYNEAFF
14	TRBJ1-2	TRBD1	TRBV28	CASVTGGEGYGYTF
13	TRBJ1-5	NA	TRBV5-6	CASSLAVGVPQHF
13	TRBJ2-7	TRBD1	TRBV12-3/TRBV12-4	CASSPRQGGEQYF
17	TRBJ2-6	NA	TRBV20-1	CSARDGASPSGANVLTF
15	TRBJ2-3	NA	TRBV27	CANSPWANTTDTQYF
14	TRBJ2-5	NA	TRBV21-1	CASSKSDSKETQYF
16	TRBJ2-3	TRBD2	TRBV19	CASNVLAGGLTDTQYF
15	TRBJ2-7	TRBD1	TRBV7-4	CASSFYRDRSYEQYF
12	TRBJ2-1	NA	TRBV20-1	CSARGPTYEQFF
14	TRBJ2-1	NA	TRBV7-2	CASRPGGTYNEQFF
14	TRBJ1-6	NA	TRBV12-3/TRBV12-4	CASTPGALYSPLHF
16	TRBJ1-3	NA	TRBV7-8	CASRDRDNRSGNTIYF